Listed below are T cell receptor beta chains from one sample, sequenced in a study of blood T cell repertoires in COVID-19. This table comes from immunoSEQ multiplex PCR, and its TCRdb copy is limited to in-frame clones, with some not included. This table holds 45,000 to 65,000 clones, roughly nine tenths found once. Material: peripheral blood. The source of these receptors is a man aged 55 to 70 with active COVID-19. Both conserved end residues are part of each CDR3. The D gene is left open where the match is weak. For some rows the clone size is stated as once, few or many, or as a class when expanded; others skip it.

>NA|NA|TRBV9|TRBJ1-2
CASSSGGSYGYTF
TGTGCCAGCAGCTCGGGGGGCAGCTATGGCTACACCTTC
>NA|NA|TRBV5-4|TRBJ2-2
CASSFPGLANTGELFF
TGTGCCAGCAGCTTTCCGGGACTTGCGAACACCGGGGAGCTGTTTTTT
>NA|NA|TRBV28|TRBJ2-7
CATQPGTYEQYF
TGTGCCACTCAGCCAGGGACCTACGAGCAGTACTTC
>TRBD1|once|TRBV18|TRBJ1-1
CASSPNQGARTEAFF
TGTGCCAGCTCACCAAATCAGGGGGCGCGCACTGAAGCTTTCTTT
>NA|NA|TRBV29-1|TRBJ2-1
CSVVFQFNEQFF
TGCAGCGTTGTTTTTCAGTTCAATGAGCAGTTCTTC
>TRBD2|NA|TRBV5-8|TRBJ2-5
CASSVLAGETQYF
TGTGCCAGCAGCGTACTAGCGGGAGAGACCCAGTACTTC
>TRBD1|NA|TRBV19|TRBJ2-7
CASSSGTGDEQYF
TGTGCCAGTAGTAGCGGGACAGGGGACGAGCAGTACTTC
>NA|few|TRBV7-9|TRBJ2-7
CASSYREHEQYF
TGTGCCAGCAGTTACAGGGAACACGAGCAGTACTTC
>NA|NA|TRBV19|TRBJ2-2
CASSIGPATGELFF
TGTGCCAGTAGTATTGGGCCAGCCACCGGGGAGCTGTTTTTT
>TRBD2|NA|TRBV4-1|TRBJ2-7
CASSLQTSGPYEQYF
TGCGCCAGCAGCCTGCAGACTAGCGGGCCTTACGAGCAGTACTTC
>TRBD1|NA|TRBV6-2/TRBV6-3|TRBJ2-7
CASSPDRGTYEQYF
TGTGCCAGCAGTCCGGACAGGGGTACCTACGAGCAGTACTTC
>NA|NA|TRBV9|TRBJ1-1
CASSPRGEAGVPGTEAFF
TGTGCCAGCAGCCCACGTGGTGAGGCAGGGGTCCCGGGCACTGAAGCTTTCTTT
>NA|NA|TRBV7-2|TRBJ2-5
CASSLARPVRGETQYF
TGTGCCAGCAGCTTAGCGCGTCCAGTTAGGGGAGAGACCCAGTACTTC
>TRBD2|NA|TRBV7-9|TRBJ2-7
CASSYYGGRRQYEQYF
TGTGCCAGCAGCTACTATGGCGGGAGGAGGCAATACGAGCAGTACTTC
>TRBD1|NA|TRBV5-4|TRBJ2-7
CASSFWGTGGWDEQYF
TGTGCCAGCAGTTTTTGGGGGACAGGGGGTTGGGACGAGCAGTACTTC
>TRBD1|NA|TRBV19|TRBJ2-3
CASSIQGAPISNTQYF
TGTGCCAGTAGTATCCAGGGGGCTCCCATTTCTAATACGCAGTATTTT
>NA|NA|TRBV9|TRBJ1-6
CASSVEGEASPLHF
TGTGCCAGCAGCGTGGAGGGTGAGGCTTCACCCCTCCACTTT
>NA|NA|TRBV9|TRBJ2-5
CASSVESDFGTQYF
TGTGCCAGCAGCGTAGAGTCAGACTTTGGGACCCAGTACTTC
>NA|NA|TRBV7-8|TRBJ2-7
CASSREMGLEGREQYF
TGTGCCAGCAGCAGAGAAATGGGGCTGGAGGGAAGAGAGCAGTACTTC
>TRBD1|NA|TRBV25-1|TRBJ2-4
CASSDDRGGDIQYF
TGTGCCAGCAGTGACGACAGGGGAGGCGACATTCAGTACTTC
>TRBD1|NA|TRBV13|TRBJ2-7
CASSLQTGDNEQYF
TGTGCCAGCAGCTTACAGACAGGGGACAACGAGCAGTACTTC
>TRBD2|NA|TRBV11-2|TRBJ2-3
CASSSGIAGGRDTQYF
TGTGCCAGCAGCTCAGGTATAGCGGGAGGCAGAGATACGCAGTATTTT
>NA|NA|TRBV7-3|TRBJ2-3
CASSFPGTDTQYF
TGTGCCAGCAGCTTCCCCGGCACAGATACGCAGTATTTT
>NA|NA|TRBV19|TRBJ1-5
CASSINRPVGNQPQHF
TGTGCCAGTAGTATAAACAGACCTGTGGGCAATCAGCCCCAGCATTTT
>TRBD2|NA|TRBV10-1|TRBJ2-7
CASSRTSGVRGEQYF
TGCGCCAGCAGTCGGACTAGCGGGGTGCGGGGCGAGCAGTACTTC
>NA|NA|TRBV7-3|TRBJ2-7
CASSPGHSYEQYF
TGTGCCAGCAGCCCCGGACACTCCTACGAGCAGTACTTC
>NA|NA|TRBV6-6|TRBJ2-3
CASSGRKQGSDTQYF
TGTGCCAGCAGTGGAAGGAAACAGGGTTCAGATACGCAGTATTTT
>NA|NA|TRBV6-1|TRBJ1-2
CASSERGYGYTF
TGTGCCAGCAGTGAAAGGGGTTATGGCTACACCTTC
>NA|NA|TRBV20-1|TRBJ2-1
CSAREQSLQFF
TGCAGTGCTAGAGAACAAAGTTTGCAGTTCTTC
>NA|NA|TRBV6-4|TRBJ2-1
CASSVRSSYNEQFF
TGTGCCAGCAGTGTAAGGAGCTCCTACAATGAGCAGTTCTTC
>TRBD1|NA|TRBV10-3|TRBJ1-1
CAISDVGTAAFF
TGTGCCATCAGTGATGTCGGGACAGCCGCTTTCTTT
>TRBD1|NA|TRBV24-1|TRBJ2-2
CATSGQPPDRGRGTGELFF
TGTGCCACCAGTGGTCAACCCCCCGACAGGGGGCGAGGCACCGGGGAGCTGTTTTTT
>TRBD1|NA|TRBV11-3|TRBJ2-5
CASSLGTGGETQYF
TGTGCCAGCAGCCTTGGGACAGGGGGCGAGACCCAGTACTTC
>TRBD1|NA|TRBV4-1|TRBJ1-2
CASSQDEDRANYGYTF
TGCGCCAGCAGCCAAGATGAGGACAGGGCTAACTATGGCTACACCTTC
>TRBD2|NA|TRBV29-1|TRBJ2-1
CSVEGTLAGGPLFHNEQFF
TGCAGCGTTGAGGGAACCCTAGCGGGAGGGCCCTTGTTCCACAATGAGCAGTTCTTC
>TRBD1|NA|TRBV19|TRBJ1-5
CASSIDHRGMYQPQHF
TGTGCCAGTAGTATAGATCACAGGGGGATGTATCAGCCCCAGCATTTT
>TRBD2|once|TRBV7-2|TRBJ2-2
CASSLGLAGGMTGELFF
TGTGCCAGCAGCTTAGGGCTAGCGGGAGGAATGACCGGGGAGCTGTTTTTT
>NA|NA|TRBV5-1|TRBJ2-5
CASSSTGSPSPQYF
TGCGCCAGCAGCTCTACTGGTTCCCCGTCTCCCCAGTACTTC
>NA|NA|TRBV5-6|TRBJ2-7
CASSPDRRGYEQYF
TGTGCCAGCAGCCCGGACCGCCGGGGCTACGAGCAGTACTTC
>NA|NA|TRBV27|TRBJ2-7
CASGQARSYEQYF
TGTGCCAGCGGCCAGGCCCGTTCCTACGAGCAGTACTTC
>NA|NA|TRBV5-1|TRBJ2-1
CASSIQGNEQFF
TGCGCCAGCAGCATTCAGGGGAATGAGCAGTTCTTC
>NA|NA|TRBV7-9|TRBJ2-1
CASSLARDRAYNEQFF
TGTGCCAGCAGCTTAGCGCGGGACAGAGCTTACAATGAGCAGTTCTTC